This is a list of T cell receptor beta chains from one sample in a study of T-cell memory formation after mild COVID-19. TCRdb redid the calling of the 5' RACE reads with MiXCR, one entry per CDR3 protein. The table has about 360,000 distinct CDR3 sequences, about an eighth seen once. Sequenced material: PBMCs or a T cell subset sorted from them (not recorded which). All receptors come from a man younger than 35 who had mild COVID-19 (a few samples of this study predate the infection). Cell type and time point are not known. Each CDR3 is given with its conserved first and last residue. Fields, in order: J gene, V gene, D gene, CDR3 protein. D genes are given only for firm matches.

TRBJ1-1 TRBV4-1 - CASSQAWDIWDTEAFF
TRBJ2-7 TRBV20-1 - CSAKTDLAYEQYF
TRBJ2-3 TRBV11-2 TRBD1 CASSLGGTGNTDTQYF
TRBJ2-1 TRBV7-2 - CASSFTVYEQFF
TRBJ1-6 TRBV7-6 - CASSLEAGPRGNSPLHF
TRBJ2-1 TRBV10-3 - CAISGGGGRREQFF
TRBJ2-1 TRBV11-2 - CASSLDRASGNEQFF
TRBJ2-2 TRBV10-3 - CATAGTPNTGELFF
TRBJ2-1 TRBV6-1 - CASSDLLDGPNEQFF
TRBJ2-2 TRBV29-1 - CSVEDPGWGELFF
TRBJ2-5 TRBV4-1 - CASSRGGVWETQYF
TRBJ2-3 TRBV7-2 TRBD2 CASSPFRGGVSQDTQYF
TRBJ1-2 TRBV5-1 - CASSLSTAGYGYTF
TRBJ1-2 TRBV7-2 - CASTYPGGGGYTF
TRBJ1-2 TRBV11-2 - CASGKGRSYYGYTF
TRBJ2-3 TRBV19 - CAASRATDTDTQYF
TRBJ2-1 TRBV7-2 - CASSSNSNSYNEQFF
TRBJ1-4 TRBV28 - CASSRLEGLNEKLFF
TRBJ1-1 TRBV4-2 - CASSQDRAYTEAFF
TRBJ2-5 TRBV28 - CASSPPPGLKETQYF
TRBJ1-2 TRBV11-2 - CASSLDPTGSNYGYTF
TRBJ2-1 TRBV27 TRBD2 CASRRLAGYNEQFF
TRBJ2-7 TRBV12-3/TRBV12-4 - CASSLADSYEQYF
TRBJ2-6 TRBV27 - CASSPWTSLLSGANVLTF
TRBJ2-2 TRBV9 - CASSVGGANTGELFF
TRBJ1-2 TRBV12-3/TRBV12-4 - CASSPSPGLLLYGYTF
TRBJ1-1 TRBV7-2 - CASSLWSSNTEAFF
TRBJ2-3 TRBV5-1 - CASSFSPGSTDTQYF
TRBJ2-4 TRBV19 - CASRRMRGDGNIQYF
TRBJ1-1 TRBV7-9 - CAISFGTEAFF
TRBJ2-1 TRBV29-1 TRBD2 CSVGGLAGFALHNEQFF
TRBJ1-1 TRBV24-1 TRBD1 CATRKTGGTEAFF